This T cell receptor (beta chain) appears in the sequencing data of a study of blood T cell repertoires in COVID-19. Study in general: Samples representing acute and convalescent COVID-19 were sourced from the United States, Italy and Spain.

Authors' analysis steps: Estimation of nucleated cell counts relied on the amplification of reference gene primers. Produced via immunoSEQ multiplex PCR; TCRdb's table is partial and in-frame only. V, J and clone size are taken as reported in that table, and D and trimming were inferred from the DNA itself. The data contain about 300,000 clones, roughly 90% of them singletons. This receptor was identified in a young man with active or convalescent COVID-19. The sample comprised peripheral blood.

The CDR3 DNA follows: TGTGCCAGTAGTACGTGGGACAGGGGTGGCAATCAGCCCCAGCATTTT. Its translation is CASSTWDRGGNQPQHF. The V and J genes are TRBV19 and TRBJ1-5; 10 nucleotides align to TRBD1. The CDR3 extends over 16 amino acids. Trimming at V came to 4 bases and at J to 2 bases, leaving 5 bases not matched to a gene. CDR1 is LNHDA, CDR2 SQIVND, per germline (reference sequence).